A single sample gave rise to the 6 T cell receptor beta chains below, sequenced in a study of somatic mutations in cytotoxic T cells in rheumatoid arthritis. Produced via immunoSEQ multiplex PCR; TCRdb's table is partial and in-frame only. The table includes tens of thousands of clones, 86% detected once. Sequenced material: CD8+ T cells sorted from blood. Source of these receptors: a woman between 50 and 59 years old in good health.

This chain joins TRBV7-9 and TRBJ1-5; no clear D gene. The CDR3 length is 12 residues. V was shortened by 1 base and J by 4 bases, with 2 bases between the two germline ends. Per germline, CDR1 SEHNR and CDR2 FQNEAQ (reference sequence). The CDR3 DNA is TGTGCCAGCAGCTTAGGAAATCAGCCCCAGCATTTT. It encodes CASSLGNQPQHF.

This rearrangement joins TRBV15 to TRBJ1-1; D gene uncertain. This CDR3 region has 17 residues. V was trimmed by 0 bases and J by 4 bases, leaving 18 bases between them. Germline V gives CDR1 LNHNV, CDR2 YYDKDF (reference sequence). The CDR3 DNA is TGTGCCACCAGCAGAGATCGGACGGAGGCGTTGATCACTGAAGCTTTCTTT. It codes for CATSRDRTEALITEAFF.

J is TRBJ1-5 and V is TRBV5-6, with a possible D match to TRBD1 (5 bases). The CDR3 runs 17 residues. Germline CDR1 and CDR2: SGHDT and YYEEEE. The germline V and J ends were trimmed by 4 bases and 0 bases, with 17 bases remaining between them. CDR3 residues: CASSLFLGDYSNQPQHF. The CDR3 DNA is TGTGCCAGCAGCCTGTTTCTGGGGGACTATAGCAATCAGCCCCAGCATTTT.

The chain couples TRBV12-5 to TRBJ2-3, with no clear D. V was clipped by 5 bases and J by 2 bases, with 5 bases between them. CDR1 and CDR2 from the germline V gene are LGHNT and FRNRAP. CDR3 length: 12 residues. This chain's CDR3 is CASGPYTDTQYF. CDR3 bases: TGTGCTAGTGGTCCGTACACAGATACGCAGTATTTT.

This chain's CDR3 is CASSVDSRRSGNTIYF. CDR3 bases: TGTGCCAGCAGCGTAGATAGCCGACGGTCTGGAAACACCATATATTTT. V and J are TRBV9 and TRBJ1-3; D remains unclear. The V end lost 0 bases, the J end lost 1 base, and 11 bases lay between the germline ends. The CDR3 loop spans 16 amino acids. CDR1 is SGDLS, CDR2 YYNGEE, per germline.

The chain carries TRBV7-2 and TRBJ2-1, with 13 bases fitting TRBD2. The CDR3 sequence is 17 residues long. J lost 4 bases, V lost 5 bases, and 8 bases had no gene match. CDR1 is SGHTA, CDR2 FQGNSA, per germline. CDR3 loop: CASSPGLAGADYNEQFF. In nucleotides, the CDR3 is TGTGCCAGCAGCCCAGGACTAGCGGGGGCCGATTACAATGAGCAGTTCTTC.